The 29 T cell receptor beta chains presented below share a single source sample, sequenced in a study of blood T cell repertoires in COVID-19. TCRdb's copy holds only in-frame clones and misses some; the assay was immunoSEQ multiplex PCR. The table lists 100,000 to 150,000 clones, about four fifths of them singletons. The material sequenced was peripheral blood. The receptor set was obtained from a man aged 35 to 55 with active or convalescent COVID-19.

The V and J genes are TRBV7-2 and TRBJ1-5, with unresolved D. V dropped 5 bases and J dropped 4 bases, with 12 bases sitting between them. Germline CDR1 SGHTA, CDR2 FQGNSA. The CDR3 consists of 14 residues. CDR3 bases: TGTGCCAGCAGCGATATATCCAGAAATCAGCCCCAGCATTTT. Amino acid sequence: CASSDISRNQPQHF.

The chain is built from TRBV18 and TRBJ2-7, with unresolved D. The V gene's germline CDR1 is KGHSH and CDR2 LQKENI. The CDR3 covers 13 residues. The germline V and J ends were trimmed by 3 bases and 4 bases, with 10 bases remaining between them. CDR3 coding DNA: TGTGCCAGCTCACCTGATTTCGGGTACGAGCAGTACTTC. Protein product: CASSPDFGYEQYF.

This clone appeared a few times. The CDR3 reads CASSPGLESQPQHF. The CDR3 region has the DNA TGTGCCAGCAGCCCTGGACTCGAAAGTCAGCCCCAGCATTTT. The V call is TRBV7-9, the J call TRBJ1-5; D remains unclear. This CDR3 spans 14 amino acids. V was shortened by 5 bases and J by 6 bases, with 14 bases between the two germline ends. Germline assignment: CDR1 SEHNR and CDR2 FQNEAQ (reference sequence). Complete variable domain (other parts from reference TRBV7-9 and TRBJ1-5): DTGVSQNPRHKITKRGQNVTFRCDPISEHNRLYWYRQTLGQGPEFLTYFQNEAQLEKSRLLSDRFSAERPKGSFSTLEIQRTEQGDSAMYLCASSPGLESQPQHFGDGTRLSIL.

This sequence joins TRBV4-1 and TRBJ2-3; 7 nucleotides line up with TRBD2. Trimming at V came to 4 bases and at J to 2 bases, leaving 6 bases not matched to a gene. Germline V gene data show CDR1 as MGHRA and CDR2 as YSYEKL. This CDR3 contains 15 residues. The CDR3 DNA sequence: TGCGCCAGCAGCCCTGGGGGGGAGTTCACAGATACGCAGTATTTT. Its protein product is CASSPGGEFTDTQYF.

The rearrangement joins TRBV6-4 to TRBJ2-1, with TRBD1 matching 10 bases. From germline, CDR1 is MRHNA and CDR2 SNTAGT. V lost 3 bases, J lost 7 bases, and 3 bases stayed unmatched. CDR3 size: 14 residues. CDR3 in amino acids: CASSEGTGANEQFF. The DNA for the CDR3 is TGTGCCAGCAGTGAAGGGACAGGGGCGAATGAGCAGTTCTTC.

The rearrangement links TRBV3-1 (or the pseudogene TRBV3-2) to TRBJ2-3; 9 positions match TRBD2. The CDR3 runs 16 residues. Germline V gene data show CDR1 as LGHDT and CDR2 as YNNKEL (reference sequence). V lost 0 bases and J lost 5; bases outside the gene matches: 6. DNA of the CDR3: TGTGCCAGCAGCCAAGATCGCGGGGGGGGCAGAGATACGCAGTATTTT. Its translation is CASSQDRGGGRDTQYF.

This clone occurred a few times. V is TRBV9 and J is TRBJ2-3; 10 bases line up with TRBD2. The length of the CDR3 is 15 residues. V gave up 2 bases and J gave up 5 bases; unmatched junction bases: 5. Germline V CDR1 and CDR2: SGDLS, YYNGEE. The CDR3 coding sequence is TGTGCCAGCAGCGTGAGCGGGGGGGTGGGAGATACGCAGTATTTT. Residues: CASSVSGGVGDTQYF.

This clone was counted once. CDR3: CASSLRPTAGQETQYF. CDR3 DNA: TGTGCCAGCAGCTTACGACCCACCGCGGGCCAAGAGACCCAGTACTTC. This chain uses TRBV7-6 with TRBJ2-5, with a weak D call TRBD2 (5 bases). Germline V gene lookup returns CDR1 SGHVS and CDR2 FNYEAQ. The V end was cut by 2 bases, the J end by 1 base, with 14 bases between. CDR3 length equals 16 residues.

The chain recombines TRBV19 with TRBJ1-2; no definite D call. The CDR3 is made up of 13 amino acids. Germline lookup yields CDR1 LNHDA and CDR2 SQIVND (reference sequence). Trimming took off 1 base at V and 4 bases at J, with 7 bases between the two ends. The CDR3 is CASSIGALYGYTF. The CDR3, as DNA: TGTGCCAGTAGTATAGGGGCACTCTATGGCTACACCTTC.

The chain couples TRBV24-1 to TRBJ2-3, with 9 bases identical to TRBD2. The germline V gene encodes CDR1 KGHDR and CDR2 SFDVKD. After removal of 9 bases from V and 6 bases from J, the junction contained 6 bases not matched to a gene. The CDR3 is 13 amino acids. The CDR3 DNA sequence: TGTGCCACCGGCGGGGGGGCCCAGGATACGCAGTATTTT. Translating it yields CATGGGAQDTQYF.

V gene TRBV5-1 combines with J gene TRBJ1-1; the D gene is possibly TRBD1 (6 bases). The CDR3 length is 17 residues. Per the germline V gene, CDR1 is SGHRS and CDR2 is YFSETQ. V lost 0 bases and J lost 0, with 15 bases in between. In nucleotides, the CDR3 is TGCGCCAGCAGCTTGGAACAGGGCAACCTCTTGAACACTGAAGCTTTCTTT. This codes for CASSLEQGNLLNTEAFF.

V and J are TRBV3-1 (or the pseudogene TRBV3-2) and TRBJ1-6; D call uncertain. Deletions cut 4 bases from V and 5 bases from J, with 9 bases between. Per the germline V gene, CDR1 is LGHDT and CDR2 is YNNKEL (reference sequence). The CDR3 sequence is 14 residues long. CDR3 sequence: CASSPTTDNSPLHF. Here the CDR3 DNA reads TGTGCCAGCAGCCCGACGACTGATAATTCACCCCTCCACTTT.

The rearrangement links TRBV7-7 to TRBJ2-7, with D perhaps matching TRBD1 (5 bases). The germline gives CDR1 SSHAT, CDR2 FNYEAQ (reference sequence). Trimming removed 5 bases at V and 5 bases at J, with 16 bases between. The length of the CDR3 is 14 residues. The CDR3 is CASSPSSGYHEQYF. In nucleotides, the CDR3 is TGTGCCAGCAGCCCTAGTTCAGGGTACCACGAGCAGTACTTC.

The V gene is TRBV27, the J gene TRBJ2-3; tentative D call: TRBD2 (6 bases). V lost 2 bases and J 4 bases, leaving 16 bases between the germline ends. Germline CDR1 is MNHEY and CDR2 is SMNVEV (reference sequence). CDR3 length: 16 residues. CDR3 nucleotide sequence: TGTGCCAGCAGTTTAGAAAGGCTAGCGAGGGCAGATACGCAGTATTTT. As protein: CASSLERLARADTQYF.

This chain connects TRBV11-1 to TRBJ2-2; 7 positions match TRBD1. This CDR3 spans 15 amino acids. CDR1 is SGHAT and CDR2 is FQDESV in the germline V gene (reference sequence). Germline trimming cut 5 bases from V and 0 bases from J; bases unmatched to any gene: 3. Written as DNA, the CDR3 is TGTGCCAGCAGCCAGGGACAGCCGAACACCGGGGAGCTGTTTTTT. Translating gives CASSQGQPNTGELFF.

The rearrangement links TRBV2 to TRBJ1-3; TRBD1 agrees at 9 bases. The CDR3 loop spans 15 amino acids. J was trimmed by 3 bases and V by 6 bases; bases with no gene match: 6. CDR1 and CDR2 (germline): SNHLY, FYNNEI. The CDR3 DNA reads as TGTGCCAGCAGCCTGGGACAGGGAGGTGGAAACACCATATATTTT. It translates to CASSLGQGGGNTIYF.

The chain joins TRBV2 to TRBJ2-3, with 7 positions matching TRBD2. This CDR3 has 15 residues. The V segment lost 3 bases and the J segment 3 bases; nucleotides outside the gene matches: 6. CDR1 and CDR2 (germline): SNHLY, FYNNEI. CDR3 DNA sequence: TGTGCCAGCAGTGAGTGGGCTAGCGGTACAGATACGCAGTATTTT. This encodes CASSEWASGTDTQYF.

The chain uses TRBV9 and TRBJ2-1, with a possible D match to TRBD1 (5 bases). V lost 0 bases and J 4 bases, leaving 14 bases between the germline ends. This CDR3 spans 16 amino acids. Germline V gene lookup returns CDR1 SGDLS and CDR2 YYNGEE. The CDR3 spells CASSVAQGTTYNEQFF. CDR3 nucleotide sequence: TGTGCCAGCAGCGTAGCGCAGGGCACTACGTACAATGAGCAGTTCTTC. The variable domain in full, with the rest retrieved from reference TRBV9 and TRBJ2-1, is DSGVTQTPKHLITATGQRVTLRCSPRSGDLSVYWYQQSLDQGLQFLIQYYNGEERAKGNILERFSAQQFPDLHSELNLSSLELGDSALYFCASSVAQGTTYNEQFFGPGTRLTVL.

The CDR3 reads CAIRSSGRNEQFF. Here the CDR3 DNA reads TGTGCCATCAGATCCTCAGGGCGCAATGAGCAGTTCTTC. V gene TRBV10-3 combines with J gene TRBJ2-1, with a tentative D call TRBD1 (5 bases). The germline CDR1 and CDR2 sequences are ENHRY and SYGVKD. The CDR3 has 13 amino acids. V was pared by 6 bases and J by 6 bases, with 12 bases between.

The rearrangement links TRBV30 to TRBJ1-6; a weak D match, TRBD1 (6 bases). V was cut by 2 bases and J by 3 bases, with 17 bases left in between. This CDR3 region has 17 residues. In germline, CDR1 is GTSNPN, CDR2 SVGIG (reference sequence). CDR3 sequence: CAWSYGATGYYNSPLHF. For the CDR3, the DNA is TGTGCCTGGAGTTACGGGGCTACAGGGTACTATAATTCACCCCTCCACTTT.

The gene calls are TRBV27 and TRBJ2-2; possible D gene TRBD1, 6 bases. Germline V lookup: CDR1 MNHEY, CDR2 SMNVEV (reference sequence). The CDR3 length is 16 residues. Trimming cost V 7 bases and J 0 bases, with 15 bases left between them. CDR3 in amino acids: CASTYHRVSNTGELFF. As DNA, the CDR3 is TGTGCCAGCACCTACCACAGGGTATCGAACACCGGGGAGCTGTTTTTT.

The chain uses TRBV4-2 and TRBJ1-4; no reliable D call. The germline gives CDR1 LGHNA, CDR2 YNFKEQ. V lost 0 bases and J 2 bases, leaving 13 bases between the germline ends. There are 17 residues in the CDR3. The CDR3 spells CASSQETNTVTNEKLFF. CDR3 nucleotide sequence: TGTGCCAGCAGCCAAGAAACGAACACCGTCACTAATGAAAAACTGTTTTTT.

This clone was observed a few times. The chain recombines TRBV6-5 with TRBJ1-5, with D perhaps matching TRBD1 (6 bases). Germline V gene sequence: CDR1 MNHEY, CDR2 SVGAGI. Trimming took off 6 bases at V and 1 base at J, with 13 bases between the two ends. CDR3 length equals 15 residues. CDR3 bases: TGTGCCAGCAGGGGAACAGGGACGAGCAATCAGCCCCAGCATTTT. It codes for CASRGTGTSNQPQHF.

The chain links TRBV2 to TRBJ1-5, with 9 bases identical to TRBD1. The CDR3 has 15 residues. Germline V lookup: CDR1 SNHLY, CDR2 FYNNEI. V was clipped by 6 bases and J by 1 base; unmatched bases: 4. In nucleotides, the CDR3 is TGTGCCAGCAGCAAAGGACAGGGGAGCAATCAGCCCCAGCATTTT. Translated: CASSKGQGSNQPQHF.

The rearrangement uses TRBV12-3 or TRBV12-4 and TRBJ1-1, with D perhaps matching TRBD1 (5 bases). This CDR3 is 11 amino acids long. Trimming left V 5 bases short and J 8 bases short, with 9 bases between. CDR3 in DNA: TGTGCCAGCAGTCGGAAGGGGGAAGCTTTCTTT. This codes for CASSRKGEAFF.

This clone was found once. V is TRBV6-1 and J is TRBJ1-2, with TRBD1 matching 8 bases. The germline V gene encodes CDR1 MNHNS and CDR2 SASEGT. Trimming cost V 2 bases and J 6 bases; bases outside gene matches: 8. CDR3 length: 15 residues. DNA of the CDR3: TGTGCCAGCAGTGAATCCCAGCAGGGGGCACATGGCTACACCTTC. Residues: CASSESQQGAHGYTF.

V usage is TRBV5-4 and J usage is TRBJ1-2; a weak D match, TRBD1 (5 bases). The germline V and J ends were trimmed by 6 bases and 4 bases, with 19 bases remaining between them. CDR1 and CDR2 (germline): SGHNT, YYREEE (reference sequence). This CDR3 spans 15 amino acids. This chain's CDR3 is CASTSGGAPVYGYTF. In DNA form, the CDR3 reads TGTGCCAGCACATCTGGAGGGGCGCCAGTCTATGGCTACACCTTC.

This chain uses TRBV2 with TRBJ1-5; a weak D match, TRBD1 (5 bases). Germline V gene data show CDR1 as SNHLY and CDR2 as FYNNEI. Trimming shortened V by 4 bases and J by 4 bases, and 8 bases separated the two germline ends. The CDR3 extends over 13 amino acids. Here the CDR3 DNA reads TGTGCCAGCAGTGGACAGCAGAATCAGCCCCAGCATTTT. Translating gives CASSGQQNQPQHF.

Here the CDR3 reads CASSLTGDQPQHF. The DNA of the CDR3 is TGTGCCAGCAGCTTAACGGGGGATCAGCCCCAGCATTTT. The chain combines TRBV7-9 with TRBJ1-5, with a tentative D call TRBD1 (5 bases). The CDR3 loop spans 13 amino acids. The germline V gene has CDR1 SEHNR and CDR2 FQNEAQ (reference sequence). Trimming took off 2 bases at V and 5 bases at J, with 7 bases between the two ends.